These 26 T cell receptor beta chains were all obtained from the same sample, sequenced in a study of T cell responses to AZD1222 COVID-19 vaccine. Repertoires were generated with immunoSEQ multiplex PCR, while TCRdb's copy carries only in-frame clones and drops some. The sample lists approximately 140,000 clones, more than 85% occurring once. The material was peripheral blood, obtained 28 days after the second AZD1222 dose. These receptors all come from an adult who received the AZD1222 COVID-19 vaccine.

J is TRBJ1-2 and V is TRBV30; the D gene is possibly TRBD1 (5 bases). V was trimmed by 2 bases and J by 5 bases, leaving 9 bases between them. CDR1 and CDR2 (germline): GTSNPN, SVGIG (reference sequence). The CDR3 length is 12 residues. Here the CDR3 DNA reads TGTGCCTGGAGTACCGGGGGGTATGGCTACACCTTC. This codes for CAWSTGGYGYTF.

The CDR3 bases are TGTGCCAGCAGTTTTCGCGGGACAATATCCCATGAGCAGTTCTTC. Translation: CASSFRGTISHEQFF. The chain employs TRBV27 and TRBJ2-1, with D perhaps matching TRBD1 or TRBD2 (6 bases each). V shed 3 bases and J shed 8 bases, with 17 bases lying between them. This CDR3 spans 15 amino acids. Germline assignment: CDR1 MNHEY and CDR2 SMNVEV (reference sequence).

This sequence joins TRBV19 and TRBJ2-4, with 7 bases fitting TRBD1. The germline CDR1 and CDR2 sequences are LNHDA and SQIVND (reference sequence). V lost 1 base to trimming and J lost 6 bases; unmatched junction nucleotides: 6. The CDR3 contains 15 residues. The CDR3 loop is CASSIALAGGNIQYF. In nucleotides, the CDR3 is TGTGCCAGTAGTATAGCGTTGGCAGGGGGAAACATTCAGTACTTC.

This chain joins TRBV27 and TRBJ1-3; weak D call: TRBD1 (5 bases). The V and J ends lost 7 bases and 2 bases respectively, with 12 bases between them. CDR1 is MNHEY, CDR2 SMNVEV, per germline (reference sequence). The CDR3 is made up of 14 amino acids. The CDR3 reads CASTGLGAGNTIYF. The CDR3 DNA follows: TGTGCCAGCACAGGTTTAGGGGCTGGAAACACCATATATTTT.

CDR3 in DNA: TGCGCCAGCAGCAAGGGACAGGGATATAATTCACCCCTCCACTTT. Amino acid sequence: CASSKGQGYNSPLHF. This chain uses TRBV5-1 with TRBJ1-6; 9 bases fit TRBD1. There are 15 residues in the CDR3. The V and J ends lost 4 bases and 4 bases, in that order; junction bases with no gene match: 3. CDR1 and CDR2 (germline): SGHRS, YFSETQ.

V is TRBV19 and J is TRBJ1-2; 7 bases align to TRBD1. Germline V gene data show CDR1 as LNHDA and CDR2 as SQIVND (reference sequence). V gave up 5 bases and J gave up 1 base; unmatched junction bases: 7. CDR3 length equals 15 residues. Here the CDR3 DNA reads TGTGCCAGTAGTGCCCGGGACAGCGTTAACTATGGCTACACCTTC. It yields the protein CASSARDSVNYGYTF.

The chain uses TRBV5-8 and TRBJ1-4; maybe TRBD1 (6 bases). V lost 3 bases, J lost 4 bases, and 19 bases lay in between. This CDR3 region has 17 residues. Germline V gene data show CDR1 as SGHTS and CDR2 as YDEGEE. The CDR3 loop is CASSYMARTDSNEKLFF. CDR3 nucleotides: TGTGCCAGCAGCTATATGGCCCGGACAGATAGTAATGAAAAACTGTTTTTT.

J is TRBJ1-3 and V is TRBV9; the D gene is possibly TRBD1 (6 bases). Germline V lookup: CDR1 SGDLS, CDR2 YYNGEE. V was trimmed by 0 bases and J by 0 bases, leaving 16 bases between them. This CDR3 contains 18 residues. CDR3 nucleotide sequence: TGTGCCAGCAGCGTAGGATCTGAGACAGGTCCCTCTGGAAACACCATATATTTT. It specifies CASSVGSETGPSGNTIYF.

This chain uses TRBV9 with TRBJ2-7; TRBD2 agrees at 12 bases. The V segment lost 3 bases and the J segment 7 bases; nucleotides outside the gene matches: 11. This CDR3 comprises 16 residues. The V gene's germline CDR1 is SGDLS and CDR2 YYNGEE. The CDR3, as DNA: TGTGCCAGCAGCGAGGGGGTAGGACTAGCGGGATATGAGCAGTACTTC. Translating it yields CASSEGVGLAGYEQYF.

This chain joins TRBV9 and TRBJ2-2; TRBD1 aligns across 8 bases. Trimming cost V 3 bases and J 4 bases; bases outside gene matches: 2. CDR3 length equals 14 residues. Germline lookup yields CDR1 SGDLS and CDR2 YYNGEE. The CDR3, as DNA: TGTGCCAGCAGCGGGACAGGGAGCACCGGGGAGCTGTTTTTT. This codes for CASSGTGSTGELFF.

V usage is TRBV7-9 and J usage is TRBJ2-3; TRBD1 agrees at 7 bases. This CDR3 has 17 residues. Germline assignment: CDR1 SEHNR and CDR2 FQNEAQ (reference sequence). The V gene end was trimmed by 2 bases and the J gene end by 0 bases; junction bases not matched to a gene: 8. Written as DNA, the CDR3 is TGTGCCAGCAGCTTAACCATAAGGACAGGTAGCACAGATACGCAGTATTTT. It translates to CASSLTIRTGSTDTQYF.

The CDR3 sequence: CASSYLAGAFPYEQYF. CDR3 nucleotides: TGTGCCAGCAGTTATTTGGCGGGAGCTTTCCCCTACGAGCAGTACTTC. The genes are TRBV6-5 and TRBJ2-7; TRBD2 matches at 7 bases. This CDR3 region has 16 residues. The J segment lost 2 bases and the V segment lost 3 bases, leaving 10 bases of the junction unmatched. Germline CDR1 and CDR2: MNHEY and SVGAGI.

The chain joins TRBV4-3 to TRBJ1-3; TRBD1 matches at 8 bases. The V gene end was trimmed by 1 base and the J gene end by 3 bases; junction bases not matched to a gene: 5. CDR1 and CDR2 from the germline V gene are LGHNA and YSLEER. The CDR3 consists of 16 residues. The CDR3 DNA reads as TGCGCCAGCAGCCAAGTCTACGGGACAGGTGGAAACACCATATATTTT. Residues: CASSQVYGTGGNTIYF.

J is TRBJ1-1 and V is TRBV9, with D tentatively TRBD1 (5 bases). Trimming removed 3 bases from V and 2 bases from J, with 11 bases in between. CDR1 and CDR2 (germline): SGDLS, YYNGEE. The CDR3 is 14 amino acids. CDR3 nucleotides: TGTGCCAGCAGCGCCCAAAGGGGTAACACTGAAGCTTTCTTT. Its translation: CASSAQRGNTEAFF.

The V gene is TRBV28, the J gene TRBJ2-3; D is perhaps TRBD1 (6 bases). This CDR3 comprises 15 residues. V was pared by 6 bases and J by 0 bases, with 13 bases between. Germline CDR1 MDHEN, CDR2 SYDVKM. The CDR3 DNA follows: TGTGCCAGCAGCATCACAGGGACCAGCACAGATACGCAGTATTTT. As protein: CASSITGTSTDTQYF. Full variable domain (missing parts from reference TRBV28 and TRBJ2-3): DVKVTQSSRYLVKRTGEKVFLECVQDMDHENMFWYRQDPGLGLRLIYFSYDVKMKEKGDIPEGYSVSREKKERFSLILESASTNQTSMYLCASSITGTSTDTQYFGPGTRLTVL.

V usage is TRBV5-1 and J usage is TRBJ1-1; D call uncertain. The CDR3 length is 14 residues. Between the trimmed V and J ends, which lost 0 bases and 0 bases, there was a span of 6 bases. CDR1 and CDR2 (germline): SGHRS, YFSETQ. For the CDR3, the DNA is TGCGCCAGCAGCTTGGAGACGCTGAACACTGAAGCTTTCTTT. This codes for CASSLETLNTEAFF. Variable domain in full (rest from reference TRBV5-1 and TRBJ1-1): KAGVTQTPRYLIKTRGQQVTLSCSPISGHRSVSWYQQTPGQGLQFLFEYFSETQRNKGNFPGRFSGRQFSNSRSEMNVSTLELGDSALYLCASSLETLNTEAFFGQGTRLTVV.

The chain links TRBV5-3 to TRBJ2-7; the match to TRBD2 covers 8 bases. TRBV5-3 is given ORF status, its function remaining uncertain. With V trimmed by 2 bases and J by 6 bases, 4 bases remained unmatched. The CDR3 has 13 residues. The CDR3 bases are TGTGCCAGAAGCTTCGGGAGGGGCCTCGAGCAGTACTTC. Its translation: CARSFGRGLEQYF.

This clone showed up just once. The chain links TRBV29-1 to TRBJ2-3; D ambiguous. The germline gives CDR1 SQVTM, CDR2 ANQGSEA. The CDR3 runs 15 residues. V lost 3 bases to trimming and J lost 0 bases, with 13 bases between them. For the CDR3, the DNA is TGCAGCGTTGAGAAGGATGGGCTTAGCACAGATACGCAGTATTTT. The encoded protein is CSVEKDGLSTDTQYF.

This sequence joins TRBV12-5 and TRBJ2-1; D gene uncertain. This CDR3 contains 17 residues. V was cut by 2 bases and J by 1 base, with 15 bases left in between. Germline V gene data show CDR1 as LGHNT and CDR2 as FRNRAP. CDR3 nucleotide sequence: TGTGCTAGTGGTTTGACGACGGGCTCGCGATCCTACAATGAGCAGTTCTTC. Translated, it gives CASGLTTGSRSYNEQFF.

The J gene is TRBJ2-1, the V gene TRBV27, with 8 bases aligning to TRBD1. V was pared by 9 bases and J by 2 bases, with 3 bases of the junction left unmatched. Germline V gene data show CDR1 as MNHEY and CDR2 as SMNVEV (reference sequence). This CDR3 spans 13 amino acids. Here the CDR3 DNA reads TGTGCCAGTACAGGGGGTCCCTACAATGAGCAGTTCTTC. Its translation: CASTGGPYNEQFF.

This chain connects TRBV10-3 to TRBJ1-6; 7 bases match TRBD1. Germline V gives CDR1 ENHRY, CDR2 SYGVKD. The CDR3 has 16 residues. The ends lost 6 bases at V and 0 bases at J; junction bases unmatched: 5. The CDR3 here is CAISADRSSYNSPLHF. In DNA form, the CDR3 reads TGTGCCATCAGCGCGGACAGGAGCTCCTATAATTCACCCCTCCACTTT.

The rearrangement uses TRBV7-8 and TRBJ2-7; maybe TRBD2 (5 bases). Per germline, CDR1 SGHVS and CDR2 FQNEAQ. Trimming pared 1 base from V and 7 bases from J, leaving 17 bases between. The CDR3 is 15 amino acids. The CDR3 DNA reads TGTGCCAGCAGCTTAGGGAGCGGATTAGGCCTGGAGCAGTACTTC. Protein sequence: CASSLGSGLGLEQYF.

CDR3 loop: CASSYRRELDGYTF. The CDR3 DNA sequence: TGTGCCAGCAGTTATAGGAGGGAATTGGATGGCTACACCTTC. The chain recombines TRBV6-2 or TRBV6-3 with TRBJ1-2; D ambiguous. The CDR3 is 14 residues long. V lost 3 bases to trimming and J lost 6 bases, with 14 bases between them. Germline V gives CDR1 MNHEY, CDR2 SVGEGT.

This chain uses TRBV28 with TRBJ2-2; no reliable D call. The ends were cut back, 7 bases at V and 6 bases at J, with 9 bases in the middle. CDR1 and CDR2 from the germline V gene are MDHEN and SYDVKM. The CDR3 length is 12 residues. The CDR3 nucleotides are TGTGCCAGCACCGTAGGTCCCGGGGAGCTGTTTTTT. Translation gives CASTVGPGELFF.

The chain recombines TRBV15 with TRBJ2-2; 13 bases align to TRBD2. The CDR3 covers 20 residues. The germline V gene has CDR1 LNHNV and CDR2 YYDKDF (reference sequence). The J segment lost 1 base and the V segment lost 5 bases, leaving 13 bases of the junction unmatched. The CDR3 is CATSATPRTSGRGNTGELFF. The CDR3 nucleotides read TGTGCCACCAGCGCGACCCCTCGGACTAGCGGGAGAGGGAACACCGGGGAGCTGTTTTTT. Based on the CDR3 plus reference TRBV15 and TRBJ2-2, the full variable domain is DAMVIQNPRYQVTQFGKPVTLSCSQTLNHNVMYWYQQKSSQAPKLLFHYYDKDFNNEADTPDNFQSRRPNTSFCFLDIRSPGLGDTAMYLCATSATPRTSGRGNTGELFFGEGSRLTVL.

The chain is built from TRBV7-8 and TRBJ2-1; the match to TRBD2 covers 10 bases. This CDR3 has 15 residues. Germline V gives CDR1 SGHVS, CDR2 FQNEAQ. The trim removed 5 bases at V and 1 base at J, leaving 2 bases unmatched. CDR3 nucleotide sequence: TGTGCCAGCAGCCGGACTAGCGGATCCTACAATGAGCAGTTCTTC. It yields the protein CASSRTSGSYNEQFF.